Following are 29 T cell receptor beta chains from one sample sequenced in a study of blood T cells in healthy people across ages. Next came a second PCR, run for roughly 6 to 11 cycles, which used a sample-barcoded 5' primer along with a J-beta primer mix. TCRdb re-analysed the 5' RACE reads in MiXCR, keeping a single row per CDR3 protein. The sample yields hundreds of thousands of distinct CDR3 sequences, under 30% seen once. This same sample was also part of a study on T cells of mothers and their children.

The sample consisted of blood. The source of these receptors is a boy aged 10-17 years in good health.

The chain links TRBV9 to TRBJ2-4, with D possibly being TRBD1 or TRBD2 (5 bases each). The CDR3 has 15 amino acids. Germline CDR1 is SGDLS and CDR2 is YYNGEE. The ends were cut back, 0 bases at V and 7 bases at J, with 14 bases in the middle. CDR3 amino acids: CASSVGGARKNIQYF. The CDR3 DNA follows: TGTGCCAGCAGCGTAGGAGGGGCCCGAAAGAACATTCAGTACTTC.

This clonotype came up many times. J is TRBJ1-6 and V is TRBV4-3; D unclear. The V gene lost 1 base and the J gene lost 5 bases, with 15 bases spanning the gap. The CDR3 is 17 residues long. From germline, CDR1 is LGHNA and CDR2 YSLEER. CDR3 in amino acids: CASSQVFTPRNNSPLHF. CDR3 DNA: TGCGCCAGCAGCCAAGTCTTCACTCCACGAAATAATTCACCCCTCCACTTT.

The rearrangement joins TRBV27 to TRBJ1-4, with TRBD1 matching over 8 bases. J was trimmed by 7 bases and V by 5 bases; bases with no gene match: 9. Per the germline V gene, CDR1 is MNHEY and CDR2 is SMNVEV (reference sequence). The CDR3 totals 15 residues. CDR3 DNA: TGTGCCAGCAGTGAAGACAGGGGAAGGGCTGAAAAACTGTTTTTT. Translating it yields CASSEDRGRAEKLFF. Using reference TRBV27 and TRBJ1-4 for the parts outside the CDR3, the full variable domain is EAQVTQNPRYLITVTGKKLTVTCSQNMNHEYMSWYRQDPGLGLRQIYYSMNVEVTDKGDVPEGYKVSRKEKRNFPLILESPSPNQTSLYFCASSEDRGRAEKLFFGSGTQLSVL.

The V call is TRBV5-6, the J call TRBJ2-7, with TRBD1 matching 9 bases. CDR3 length: 13 amino acids. CDR1 is SGHDT, CDR2 YYEEEE, per germline. J was trimmed by 4 bases and V by 4 bases; bases with no gene match: 3. CDR3 coding DNA: TGTGCCAGCAGCGCGGGGACAGGGTACGAGCAGTACTTC. This translates into CASSAGTGYEQYF.

This sequence joins TRBV5-1 and TRBJ1-1; 7 bases match TRBD1. The germline V gene encodes CDR1 SGHRS and CDR2 YFSETQ. V shed 2 bases, J shed 4 bases, and the junction held 5 bases outside the gene matches. The CDR3 is made up of 14 amino acids. CDR3 nucleotides: TGCGCCAGCAGCTTTTTAGCAGGGGGCACTGAAGCTTTCTTT. Protein sequence: CASSFLAGGTEAFF.

This clonotype was found a few times. The CDR3 nucleotides read TGCAGCGCCCTAACGGGACTGGAAGTTAGCGAGCAGTACTTC. Its translation: CSALTGLEVSEQYF. The chain employs TRBV29-1 and TRBJ2-5; weak D call: TRBD2 (6 bases). Near its end, the DNA agrees better with TRBJ2-7, so the J call may be wrong. This CDR3 has 14 residues. From germline, CDR1 is SQVTM and CDR2 ANQGSEA.

J is TRBJ2-7 and V is TRBV4-3; 10 nucleotides match TRBD2. The CDR3 has 15 amino acids. With V trimmed by 2 bases and J by 5 bases, 6 bases remained unmatched. CDR1 and CDR2 (germline): LGHNA, YSLEER. CDR3 nucleotide sequence: TGCGCCAGCAGCCAACAAACGGGACTAGCGAACGAGCAGTACTTC. Its protein product is CASSQQTGLANEQYF.

CDR3 region: CAIAASGGYEQYF. The CDR3 DNA sequence: TGTGCCATCGCTGCTAGCGGGGGGTACGAGCAGTACTTC. This sequence joins TRBV10-3 and TRBJ2-7; TRBD2 agrees at 11 bases. Germline V gene data show CDR1 as ENHRY and CDR2 as SYGVKD. V was pared by 8 bases and J by 4 bases, with 4 bases of the junction left unmatched. The CDR3 is 13 amino acids.

The chain employs TRBV9 and TRBJ1-1; TRBD1 matches at 11 bases. CDR1 and CDR2 (germline): SGDLS, YYNGEE. This CDR3 has 18 residues. Trimming took 0 bases from V and 2 from J; bases not matched to a gene: 9. The CDR3 coding sequence is TGTGCCAGCAGCGTAGAGAGGACAGGGGGCCAATCAAACACTGAAGCTTTCTTT. Residues: CASSVERTGGQSNTEAFF. The entire variable domain, with the rest obtained from reference TRBV9 and TRBJ1-1, is as follows: DSGVTQTPKHLITATGQRVTLRCSPRSGDLSVYWYQQSLDQGLQFLIQYYNGEERAKGNILERFSAQQFPDLHSELNLSSLELGDSALYFCASSVERTGGQSNTEAFFGQGTRLTVV.

V and J are TRBV18 and TRBJ1-2; 10 nucleotides line up with TRBD1. Germline V lookup: CDR1 KGHSH, CDR2 LQKENI. The CDR3 is 16 residues long. Unmatched junction bases numbered 7, after V lost 6 bases and J lost 0 bases. Here the CDR3 reads CASSPGTGVANYGYTF. The CDR3 DNA sequence: TGTGCCAGCTCTCCCGGGACAGGGGTCGCTAACTATGGCTACACCTTC. The full variable domain, in which reference TRBV18 and TRBJ1-2 provide the parts outside the CDR3, is NAGVMQNPRHLVRRRGQEARLRCSPMKGHSHVYWYRQLPEEGLKFMVYLQKENIIDESGMPKERFSAEFPKEGPSILRIQQVVRGDSAAYFCASSPGTGVANYGYTFGSGTRLTVV.

The gene calls are TRBV18 and TRBJ2-3; D perhaps matches TRBD2 (6 bases). The CDR3 contains 16 residues. Trimming left V 3 bases short and J 4 bases short, with 17 bases between. Looked up from germline, CDR1 is KGHSH and CDR2 is LQKENI. This chain's CDR3 is CASSPLGTPRSDTQYF. Here the CDR3 DNA reads TGTGCCAGCTCACCCCTCGGGACTCCGCGTTCAGATACGCAGTATTTT.

This clonotype appeared many times. The chain employs TRBV5-1 and TRBJ1-2; TRBD1 matches at 10 bases. This CDR3 is built from 14 residues. CDR1 and CDR2 from the germline V gene are SGHRS and YFSETQ. The junction had 4 bases not matched to a gene; V was cut back by 0 bases and J by 8 bases. This CDR3 is CASSLAGTGAGYTF. The CDR3 bases are TGCGCCAGCAGCTTGGCCGGGACAGGGGCCGGCTACACCTTC.

The CDR3 DNA reads as TGCGCCAGCAGCTCGACAGGGGCCGAGTTCAATGAGCAGTTCTTC. Translating it yields CASSSTGAEFNEQFF. The gene calls are TRBV5-1 and TRBJ2-1; 8 bases fit TRBD1. The CDR3 runs 15 residues. V lost 3 bases and J lost 6; bases outside the gene matches: 8. CDR1 and CDR2 (germline): SGHRS, YFSETQ.

This clonotype was seen more than once but under ten times. V and J are TRBV12-5 and TRBJ2-3; 11 bases align to TRBD1. This CDR3 contains 20 residues. V lost 2 bases to trimming and J lost 0 bases; unmatched junction nucleotides: 13. The germline V gene has CDR1 LGHNT and CDR2 FRNRAP. In DNA form, the CDR3 reads TGTGCTAGTGGTTTGTTCCGGACAGGGGGCCTTTTACCTAGCACAGATACGCAGTATTTT. This translates into CASGLFRTGGLLPSTDTQYF.

This clonotype was recorded a few times. The chain is built from TRBV29-1 and TRBJ2-7; the D is unclear. The CDR3 sequence is 14 residues long. V was shortened by 6 bases and J by 1 base, with 16 bases between the two germline ends. The germline CDR1 and CDR2 sequences are SQVTM and ANQGSEA. The CDR3 spells CSVAEYGHSYEQYF. CDR3 DNA sequence: TGCAGCGTCGCTGAGTACGGGCATTCCTACGAGCAGTACTTC.

This clonotype has more than one count but fewer than ten. The chain uses TRBV7-9 and TRBJ2-7; possibly TRBD1 for D (6 bases). V was pared by 5 bases and J by 0 bases, with 26 bases between. Germline V gene data show CDR1 as SEHNR and CDR2 as FQNEAQ (reference sequence). This CDR3 is 19 amino acids long. The CDR3, as DNA: TGTGCCAGCAGCCCCCAACCCCGGGACATCTGGGACCTCTCCTACGAGCAGTACTTC. Its protein product is CASSPQPRDIWDLSYEQYF.

This CDR3 reads CSVELGLDSTYEQYF. The CDR3, as DNA: TGCAGCGTTGAACTAGGGCTAGACTCAACCTACGAGCAGTACTTC. This chain connects TRBV29-1 to TRBJ2-7; D not resolved. The CDR3 runs to 15 residues. Per germline, CDR1 SQVTM and CDR2 ANQGSEA. V was clipped by 2 bases and J by 2 bases, with 16 bases between them.

V is TRBV5-4 and J is TRBJ2-5, with D possibly being TRBD1 (6 bases). The V end lost 4 bases, the J end lost 2 bases, and 12 bases lay between the germline ends. Germline CDR1 SGHNT, CDR2 YYREEE (reference sequence). This CDR3 is built from 14 residues. The CDR3 DNA sequence: TGTGCCAGCAGCCGTGGGACACCTCAAGAGACCCAGTACTTC. Its translation: CASSRGTPQETQYF.

A few counts support this clonotype. The chain combines TRBV24-1 with TRBJ2-1, with TRBD1 matching over 10 bases. Germline lookup yields CDR1 KGHDR and CDR2 SFDVKD. The CDR3 runs to 13 residues. V was pared by 8 bases and J by 8 bases, with 5 bases of the junction left unmatched. DNA of the CDR3: TGTGCCACCACGGACAGGGGGTTCGATGAGCAGTTCTTC. Its protein product is CATTDRGFDEQFF.

This clonotype has just a few counts. The chain combines TRBV20-1 with TRBJ1-1; 7 positions match TRBD1. Germline trimming cut 3 bases from V and 0 bases from J; bases unmatched to any gene: 10. The CDR3 consists of 16 residues. Germline V gene data show CDR1 as DFQATT and CDR2 as SNEGSKA (reference sequence). The CDR3 region is CSASPNRGKLNTEAFF. In DNA form, the CDR3 reads TGCAGTGCTAGCCCTAACAGGGGAAAACTGAACACTGAAGCTTTCTTT.

The chain recombines TRBV3-1 with TRBJ2-3; D gene uncertain. V was trimmed by 5 bases and J by 1 base, leaving 13 bases between them. The CDR3 consists of 15 residues. Germline CDR1 reads LGHDT; CDR2 reads YNNKEL (reference sequence). In nucleotides, the CDR3 is TGTGCCAGCAGCGGTAGCTGGAGAGGCACAGATACGCAGTATTTT. Translation gives CASSGSWRGTDTQYF.

This clonotype was recorded a few times. V is TRBV4-1 and J is TRBJ1-2; D possibly corresponds to TRBD1 (5 bases). The V and J ends lost 0 bases and 4 bases respectively, with 12 bases between them. The CDR3 loop spans 15 amino acids. Germline V lookup: CDR1 MGHRA, CDR2 YSYEKL. CDR3 coding DNA: TGCGCCAGCAGCCAAGACCCAGGGCCCACCTATGGCTACACCTTC. This codes for CASSQDPGPTYGYTF.

The CDR3 DNA sequence: TGTGCCAGCACCCGAGGCCCCTCTCAGCCCCAGCATTTT. Translating gives CASTRGPSQPQHF. This chain connects TRBV12-3 or TRBV12-4 to TRBJ1-5; D is unclear. V dropped 7 bases and J dropped 6 bases, with 13 bases sitting between them. This CDR3 comprises 13 residues.

This clonotype was detected only a few times. The chain employs TRBV28 and TRBJ2-7, with TRBD1 matching 9 bases. The trim removed 4 bases at V and 4 bases at J, leaving 2 bases unmatched. The CDR3 consists of 13 residues. Germline-derived CDR1 and CDR2 are MDHEN and SYDVKM. The CDR3 DNA follows: TGTGCCAGCAGTTCCGGGACAGGGTACGAGCAGTACTTC. It translates to CASSSGTGYEQYF.

The chain is built from TRBV4-1 and TRBJ1-2; unclear D gene. CDR3 size: 14 residues. V lost 0 bases to trimming and J lost 5 bases, with 10 bases between them. Germline V gene data show CDR1 as MGHRA and CDR2 as YSYEKL. DNA for the CDR3: TGCGCCAGCAGCCAAGACGTGGAGGTTTATGGCTACACCTTC. This encodes CASSQDVEVYGYTF.

This chain connects TRBV27 to TRBJ2-2, with 11 bases matching TRBD2. The CDR3 consists of 16 residues. Germline assignment: CDR1 MNHEY and CDR2 SMNVEV (reference sequence). V shed 4 bases, J shed 2 bases, and the junction held 3 bases outside the gene matches. In DNA form, the CDR3 reads TGTGCCAGCAGTTCTACTAGCGGGAGTAACACCGGGGAGCTGTTTTTT. It specifies CASSSTSGSNTGELFF.

A few counts support this clonotype. V usage is TRBV14 and J usage is TRBJ1-2, with TRBD1 identical over 8 bases. The V gene's germline CDR1 is SGHDN and CDR2 FVKESK. The junction had 2 bases not matched to a gene; V was cut back by 2 bases and J by 6 bases. The CDR3 runs to 13 residues. The CDR3 sequence is CASSQPGGDGYTF. Here the CDR3 DNA reads TGTGCCAGCAGCCAACCAGGGGGCGATGGCTACACCTTC.

V is TRBV5-5 and J is TRBJ1-6, with D unresolved. Trimming removed 3 bases from V and 4 bases from J, with 11 bases in between. The CDR3 extends over 15 amino acids. Germline CDR1 and CDR2: SGHKS and YYEKEE (reference sequence). The CDR3 DNA is TGTGCCAGCAGCTCCGCATTAGCTTATAATTCACCCCTCCACTTT. It codes for CASSSALAYNSPLHF.

This chain uses TRBV7-3 with TRBJ2-3, with a weak D call TRBD2 (6 bases). V lost 5 bases to trimming and J lost 2 bases, with 20 bases between them. From germline, CDR1 is SGHTA and CDR2 FQGTGA. The CDR3 contains 17 residues. The CDR3 sequence is CASSLGFPGLNTDTQYF. CDR3 sequence (DNA): TGTGCCAGCAGCCTGGGCTTCCCGGGACTCAACACAGATACGCAGTATTTT.